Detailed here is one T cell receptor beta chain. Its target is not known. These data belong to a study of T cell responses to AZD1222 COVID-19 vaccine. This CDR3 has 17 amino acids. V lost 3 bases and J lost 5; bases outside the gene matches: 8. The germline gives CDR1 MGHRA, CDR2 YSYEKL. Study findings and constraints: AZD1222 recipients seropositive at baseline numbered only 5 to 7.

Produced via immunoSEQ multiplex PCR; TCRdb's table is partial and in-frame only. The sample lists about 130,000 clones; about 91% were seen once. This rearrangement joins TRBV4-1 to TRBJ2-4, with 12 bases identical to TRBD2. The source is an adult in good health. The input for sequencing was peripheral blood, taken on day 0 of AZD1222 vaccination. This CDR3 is CASSHHPSGGAQNIQYF. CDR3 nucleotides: TGCGCCAGCAGCCATCATCCTAGCGGGGGGGCACAAAACATTCAGTACTTC.